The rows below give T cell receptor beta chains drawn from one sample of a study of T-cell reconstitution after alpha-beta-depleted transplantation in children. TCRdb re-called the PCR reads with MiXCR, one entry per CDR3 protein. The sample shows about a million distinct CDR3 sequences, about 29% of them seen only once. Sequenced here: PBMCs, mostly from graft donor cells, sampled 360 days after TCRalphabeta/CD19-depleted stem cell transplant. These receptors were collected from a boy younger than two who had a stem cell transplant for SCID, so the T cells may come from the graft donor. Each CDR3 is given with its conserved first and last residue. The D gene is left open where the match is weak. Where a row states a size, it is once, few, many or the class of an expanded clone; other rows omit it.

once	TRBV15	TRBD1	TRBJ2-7	TGTGCCACCAGCAGAGATCCCTACGGGACAGGGGCGGAAGAGCAGTACTTC	CATSRDPYGTGAEEQYF
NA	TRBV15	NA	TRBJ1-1	TGTGCCACCAGCAGAGATCAGGGCAGGATTACTGAAGCTTTCTTT	CATSRDQGRITEAFF
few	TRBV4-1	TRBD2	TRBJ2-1	TGCGCCAGCACTCCCCGCGGACTAGCGGGAGAGGAGCAGTTCTTC	CASTPRGLAGEEQFF
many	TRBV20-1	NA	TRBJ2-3	TGCAGTGCTAGATATGGGACTGAAACTAGCACAGATACGCAGTATTTT	CSARYGTETSTDTQYF
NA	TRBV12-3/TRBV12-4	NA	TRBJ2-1	TGTGCCAGCAGCCACCTGGGGGAGCAGTTCTTC	CASSHLGEQFF
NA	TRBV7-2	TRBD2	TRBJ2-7	TGTGCCAGCAGCCGACTAGCGGGGTCCCTCTACGAGCAGTACTTC	CASSRLAGSLYEQYF
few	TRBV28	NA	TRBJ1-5	TGTGCCAGCACCCCCACCCCAGGGAGTCAGCCCCAGCATTTT	CASTPTPGSQPQHF
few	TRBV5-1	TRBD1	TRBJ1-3	TGCGCCAGCAGGACCGGGACAGGAGATCTCTCTGGAAACACCATATATTTT	CASRTGTGDLSGNTIYF
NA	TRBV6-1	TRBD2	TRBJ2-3	TGTGCCAGCAGCCCGTCCGTAGCGGGCACTAGCACAGATACGCAGTATTTT	CASSPSVAGTSTDTQYF
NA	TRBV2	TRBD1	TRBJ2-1	TGTGCCAGCAGTGAAGCGCTTCACGAGGCTCTGGGACAGGGGCATCATGAGCAGTTCTTC	CASSEALHEALGQGHHEQFF
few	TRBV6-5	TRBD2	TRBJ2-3	TGTGCCAGCAGTTACTCGACTAGCGGGGGAGTTACGCAGTATTTT	CASSYSTSGGVTQYF
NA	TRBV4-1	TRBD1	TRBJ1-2	TGCGCCAGCAGCCATTGGACAGGGAACTATGGCTACACCTTC	CASSHWTGNYGYTF
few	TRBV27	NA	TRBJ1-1	TGTGCCAGCACCTCCCGGCGGCGCTCACGGAGGGGCACTGAAGCTTTCTTT	CASTSRRRSRRGTEAFF
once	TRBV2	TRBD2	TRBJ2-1	TGTGCCAGCAGAGTAGCGGGGGGGGCGTACAATGAGCAGTTCTTC	CASRVAGGAYNEQFF
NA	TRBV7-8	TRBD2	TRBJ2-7	TGTGCCAGCAGCTTACGGAGGACTAGCGGGGGGGCCTACGAGCAGTACTTC	CASSLRRTSGGAYEQYF
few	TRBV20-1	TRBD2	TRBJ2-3	TGCAGTGCTAGAGATCTAGCGGGGGCTAACACAGATACGCAGTATTTT	CSARDLAGANTDTQYF
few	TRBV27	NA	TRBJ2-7	TGTGCCAGCAGCCTATCGACTAGGGCCTACGAGCAGTACTTC	CASSLSTRAYEQYF
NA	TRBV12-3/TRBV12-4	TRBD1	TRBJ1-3	TGTGCCAGCAGTAGACTTGGACAGGGGGCTGGAAACACCATATATTTT	CASSRLGQGAGNTIYF
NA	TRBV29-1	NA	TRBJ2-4	TGCAGCGCCCGGGCGGGCAGGGAAAAATCGCTAGCCAAAAACATTCAGTACTTC	CSARAGREKSLAKNIQYF
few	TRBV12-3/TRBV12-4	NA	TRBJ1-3	TGTGCCAGCAGTTCACAACAGGTCGGCTCTGGAAACACCATATATTTT	CASSSQQVGSGNTIYF
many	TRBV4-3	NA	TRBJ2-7	TGCGCCAGCAGCAACCAGGGGGGAGCCTACGAGCAGTACTTC	CASSNQGGAYEQYF
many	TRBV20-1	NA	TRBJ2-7	TGCAGTGCCCGTAGTCCGGTGGGGGTCAACGAGCAGTACTTC	CSARSPVGVNEQYF
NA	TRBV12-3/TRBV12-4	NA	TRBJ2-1	TGTGCCAGCAGTTTAGTCCCTCCTCCCTCCTACAATGAGCAGTTCTTC	CASSLVPPPSYNEQFF
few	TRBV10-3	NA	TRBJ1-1	TGTGCCATCAAAGGGGACCGGGCGGGTACTGAAGCTTTCTTT	CAIKGDRAGTEAFF
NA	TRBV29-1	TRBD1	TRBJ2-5	TGCAGCGTTTCGTTCAGGGGGCCACGAGAGACCCAGTACTTC	CSVSFRGPRETQYF
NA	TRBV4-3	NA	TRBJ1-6	TGCGCCAGCAGCCCCAATGGGCCAAATTCACCCCTCCACTTT	CASSPNGPNSPLHF
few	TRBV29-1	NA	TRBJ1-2	TGCAGCGTCGCGACCGTTTATGGCTACACCTTC	CSVATVYGYTF
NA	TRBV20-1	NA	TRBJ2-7	TGCAGTGCTAGTTGGGATTTAGTAGGCGAGCAGTACTTC	CSASWDLVGEQYF
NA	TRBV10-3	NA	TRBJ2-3	TGTGCCATCAGGAGCGGCGGGATCCACACAGATACGCAGTATTTT	CAIRSGGIHTDTQYF
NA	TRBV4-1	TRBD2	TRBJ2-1	TGCGCCAGCAGCCGATTCCAGGGACTAGTTATTGGGAATGAGCAGTTCTTC	CASSRFQGLVIGNEQFF
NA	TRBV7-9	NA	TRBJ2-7	TGTGCCAGCAGCTTTGCCAGGGGATCATCCTACGAGCAGTACTTC	CASSFARGSSYEQYF
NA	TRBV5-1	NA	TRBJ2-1	TGCGCCAGCGCGAGGGGGGCTTACAATGAGCAGTTCTTC	CASARGAYNEQFF
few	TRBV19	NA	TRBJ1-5	TGTGCCAGTACCCCACGAAGCGGACAGCCCCAGCATTTT	CASTPRSGQPQHF
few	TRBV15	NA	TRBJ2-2	TGTGCCACTGAACGTCGAGCGGCAGGGACGGCCGGGGAGCTGTTTTTT	CATERRAAGTAGELFF
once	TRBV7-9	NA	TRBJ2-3	TGTGCCAGCAGCTTAGTAGGGGGGTTGACCAGCACAGATACGCAGTATTTT	CASSLVGGLTSTDTQYF
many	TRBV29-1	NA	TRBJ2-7	TGCAGCGTGCTGTCCTTACAGAGCTCCTACGAGCAGTACTTC	CSVLSLQSSYEQYF
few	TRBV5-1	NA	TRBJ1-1	TGCGCCAGCAGCTTGGTGGGGCGAGGCACTGAAGCTTTCTTT	CASSLVGRGTEAFF
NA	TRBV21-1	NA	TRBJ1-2	TGTGCCAGCAGCAAAGGGCCCGGGGTAAATGGCTACACCTTC	CASSKGPGVNGYTF
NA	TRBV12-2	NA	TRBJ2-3	TGTGCAAGTCGCTTAGCGGGGACAGTCCATACAGATACGCAGTATTTT	CASRLAGTVHTDTQYF
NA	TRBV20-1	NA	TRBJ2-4	TGCAGTGCTAGAGAGGGGCTAGCCAAAAACATTCAGTACTTC	CSAREGLAKNIQYF
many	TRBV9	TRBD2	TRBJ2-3	TGTGCCAGCAGCGCTGGGACTAGCGCAGATACGCAGTATTTT	CASSAGTSADTQYF
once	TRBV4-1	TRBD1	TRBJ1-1	TGCGCCAGCAGCCGGAGGGGGGAGGGACAGGTGAACACTGAAGCTTTCTTT	CASSRRGEGQVNTEAFF